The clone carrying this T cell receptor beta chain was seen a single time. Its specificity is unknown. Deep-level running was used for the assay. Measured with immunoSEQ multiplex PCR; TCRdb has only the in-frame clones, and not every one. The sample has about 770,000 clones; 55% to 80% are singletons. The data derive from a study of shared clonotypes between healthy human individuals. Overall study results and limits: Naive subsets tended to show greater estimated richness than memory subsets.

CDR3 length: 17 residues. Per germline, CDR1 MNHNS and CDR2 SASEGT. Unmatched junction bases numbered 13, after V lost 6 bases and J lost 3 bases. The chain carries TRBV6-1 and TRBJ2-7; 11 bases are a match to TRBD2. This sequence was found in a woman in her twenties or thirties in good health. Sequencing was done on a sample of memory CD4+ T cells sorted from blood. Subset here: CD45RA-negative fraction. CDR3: CASSEPGLAAGSYEQYF. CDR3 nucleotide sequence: TGTGCCAGCAGCGAACCGGGACTAGCGGCAGGGAGCTACGAGCAGTACTTC.